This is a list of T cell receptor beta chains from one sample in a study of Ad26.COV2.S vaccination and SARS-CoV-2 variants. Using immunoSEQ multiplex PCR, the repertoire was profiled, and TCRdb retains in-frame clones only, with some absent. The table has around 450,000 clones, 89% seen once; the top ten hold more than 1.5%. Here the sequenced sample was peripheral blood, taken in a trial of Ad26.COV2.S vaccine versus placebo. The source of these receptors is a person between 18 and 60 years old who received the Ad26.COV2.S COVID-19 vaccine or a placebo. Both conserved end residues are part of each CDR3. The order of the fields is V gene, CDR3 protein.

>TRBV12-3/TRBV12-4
CASRNRDFGYTF
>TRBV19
CASKETTLNEQFF
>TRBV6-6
CASTTLGGGNYGYTF
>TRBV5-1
CASSAGTGSYEQYF
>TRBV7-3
CASSLGSGRGNEQFF
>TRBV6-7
CANPERIDFSLYEQYF
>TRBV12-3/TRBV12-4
CASSLANGAEQFF
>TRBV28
CASSRQGAVRQPQHF
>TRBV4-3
CASSQVDRYTGELFF
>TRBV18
CASSPPGGETQYF
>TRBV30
CAWGQFWGSSGELFF
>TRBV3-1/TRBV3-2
CASSPSGLYGYTF
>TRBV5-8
CASSYPQGNYGYTF
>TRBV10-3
CATKGPALNTGELFF
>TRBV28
CASEETTRTNQPQHF
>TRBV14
CASSQFGQGASDTQYF
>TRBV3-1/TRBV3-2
CASSQDPSSGNTIYF
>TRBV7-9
CASSPGQGTNEQFF
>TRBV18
CASSPRINQRNTGELFF
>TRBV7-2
CASSFWTSGPPQETQYF
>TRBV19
CASSLRTPQETQYF
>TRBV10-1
CASSALSTGELFF
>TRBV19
CASSIPQARGSNQPQHF
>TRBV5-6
CASSLSGYTGELFF
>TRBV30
CAWSPQKNYGYTF
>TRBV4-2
CASSQGFGGEGNTIYF
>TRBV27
CASRGLAGVNIQYF
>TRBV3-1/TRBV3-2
CASRATGDPDGYTF
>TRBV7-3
CASSRSGSSYNEQFF
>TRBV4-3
CASSQVTGTGTEAFF
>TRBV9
CASRGGTGEELGYTF
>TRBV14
CASSQDQGGTWFLKQYF
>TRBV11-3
CASSLGTSGRPYNEQFF
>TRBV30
CAWSMGPGNTIYF
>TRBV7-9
CASRRQGVVTEAFF
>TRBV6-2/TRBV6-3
CASSLFTPGVNTEAFF
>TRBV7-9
CASSSTLNTEAFF
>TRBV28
CASGRETQYF
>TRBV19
CARRQGNTEAFF
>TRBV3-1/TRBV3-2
CASSPNYGNGYEQYF
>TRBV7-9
CASSAAGETQYF
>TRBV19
CASSIGSEMAQPQHF
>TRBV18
CASSPEGRAGLQYF
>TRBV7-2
CASSIGTSGRAEYF
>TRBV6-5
CASSQDTIYF
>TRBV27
CASKPWGHYTGELFF
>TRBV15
CATSRDPSGDETQYF
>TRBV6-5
CASSLTGYISPLHF
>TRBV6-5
CASSLRHSGANVLTF
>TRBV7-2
CASSGGGTPYEQYF
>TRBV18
CASSPRVLVTISGANVLTF
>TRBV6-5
CASRSGTGGAIEAFF